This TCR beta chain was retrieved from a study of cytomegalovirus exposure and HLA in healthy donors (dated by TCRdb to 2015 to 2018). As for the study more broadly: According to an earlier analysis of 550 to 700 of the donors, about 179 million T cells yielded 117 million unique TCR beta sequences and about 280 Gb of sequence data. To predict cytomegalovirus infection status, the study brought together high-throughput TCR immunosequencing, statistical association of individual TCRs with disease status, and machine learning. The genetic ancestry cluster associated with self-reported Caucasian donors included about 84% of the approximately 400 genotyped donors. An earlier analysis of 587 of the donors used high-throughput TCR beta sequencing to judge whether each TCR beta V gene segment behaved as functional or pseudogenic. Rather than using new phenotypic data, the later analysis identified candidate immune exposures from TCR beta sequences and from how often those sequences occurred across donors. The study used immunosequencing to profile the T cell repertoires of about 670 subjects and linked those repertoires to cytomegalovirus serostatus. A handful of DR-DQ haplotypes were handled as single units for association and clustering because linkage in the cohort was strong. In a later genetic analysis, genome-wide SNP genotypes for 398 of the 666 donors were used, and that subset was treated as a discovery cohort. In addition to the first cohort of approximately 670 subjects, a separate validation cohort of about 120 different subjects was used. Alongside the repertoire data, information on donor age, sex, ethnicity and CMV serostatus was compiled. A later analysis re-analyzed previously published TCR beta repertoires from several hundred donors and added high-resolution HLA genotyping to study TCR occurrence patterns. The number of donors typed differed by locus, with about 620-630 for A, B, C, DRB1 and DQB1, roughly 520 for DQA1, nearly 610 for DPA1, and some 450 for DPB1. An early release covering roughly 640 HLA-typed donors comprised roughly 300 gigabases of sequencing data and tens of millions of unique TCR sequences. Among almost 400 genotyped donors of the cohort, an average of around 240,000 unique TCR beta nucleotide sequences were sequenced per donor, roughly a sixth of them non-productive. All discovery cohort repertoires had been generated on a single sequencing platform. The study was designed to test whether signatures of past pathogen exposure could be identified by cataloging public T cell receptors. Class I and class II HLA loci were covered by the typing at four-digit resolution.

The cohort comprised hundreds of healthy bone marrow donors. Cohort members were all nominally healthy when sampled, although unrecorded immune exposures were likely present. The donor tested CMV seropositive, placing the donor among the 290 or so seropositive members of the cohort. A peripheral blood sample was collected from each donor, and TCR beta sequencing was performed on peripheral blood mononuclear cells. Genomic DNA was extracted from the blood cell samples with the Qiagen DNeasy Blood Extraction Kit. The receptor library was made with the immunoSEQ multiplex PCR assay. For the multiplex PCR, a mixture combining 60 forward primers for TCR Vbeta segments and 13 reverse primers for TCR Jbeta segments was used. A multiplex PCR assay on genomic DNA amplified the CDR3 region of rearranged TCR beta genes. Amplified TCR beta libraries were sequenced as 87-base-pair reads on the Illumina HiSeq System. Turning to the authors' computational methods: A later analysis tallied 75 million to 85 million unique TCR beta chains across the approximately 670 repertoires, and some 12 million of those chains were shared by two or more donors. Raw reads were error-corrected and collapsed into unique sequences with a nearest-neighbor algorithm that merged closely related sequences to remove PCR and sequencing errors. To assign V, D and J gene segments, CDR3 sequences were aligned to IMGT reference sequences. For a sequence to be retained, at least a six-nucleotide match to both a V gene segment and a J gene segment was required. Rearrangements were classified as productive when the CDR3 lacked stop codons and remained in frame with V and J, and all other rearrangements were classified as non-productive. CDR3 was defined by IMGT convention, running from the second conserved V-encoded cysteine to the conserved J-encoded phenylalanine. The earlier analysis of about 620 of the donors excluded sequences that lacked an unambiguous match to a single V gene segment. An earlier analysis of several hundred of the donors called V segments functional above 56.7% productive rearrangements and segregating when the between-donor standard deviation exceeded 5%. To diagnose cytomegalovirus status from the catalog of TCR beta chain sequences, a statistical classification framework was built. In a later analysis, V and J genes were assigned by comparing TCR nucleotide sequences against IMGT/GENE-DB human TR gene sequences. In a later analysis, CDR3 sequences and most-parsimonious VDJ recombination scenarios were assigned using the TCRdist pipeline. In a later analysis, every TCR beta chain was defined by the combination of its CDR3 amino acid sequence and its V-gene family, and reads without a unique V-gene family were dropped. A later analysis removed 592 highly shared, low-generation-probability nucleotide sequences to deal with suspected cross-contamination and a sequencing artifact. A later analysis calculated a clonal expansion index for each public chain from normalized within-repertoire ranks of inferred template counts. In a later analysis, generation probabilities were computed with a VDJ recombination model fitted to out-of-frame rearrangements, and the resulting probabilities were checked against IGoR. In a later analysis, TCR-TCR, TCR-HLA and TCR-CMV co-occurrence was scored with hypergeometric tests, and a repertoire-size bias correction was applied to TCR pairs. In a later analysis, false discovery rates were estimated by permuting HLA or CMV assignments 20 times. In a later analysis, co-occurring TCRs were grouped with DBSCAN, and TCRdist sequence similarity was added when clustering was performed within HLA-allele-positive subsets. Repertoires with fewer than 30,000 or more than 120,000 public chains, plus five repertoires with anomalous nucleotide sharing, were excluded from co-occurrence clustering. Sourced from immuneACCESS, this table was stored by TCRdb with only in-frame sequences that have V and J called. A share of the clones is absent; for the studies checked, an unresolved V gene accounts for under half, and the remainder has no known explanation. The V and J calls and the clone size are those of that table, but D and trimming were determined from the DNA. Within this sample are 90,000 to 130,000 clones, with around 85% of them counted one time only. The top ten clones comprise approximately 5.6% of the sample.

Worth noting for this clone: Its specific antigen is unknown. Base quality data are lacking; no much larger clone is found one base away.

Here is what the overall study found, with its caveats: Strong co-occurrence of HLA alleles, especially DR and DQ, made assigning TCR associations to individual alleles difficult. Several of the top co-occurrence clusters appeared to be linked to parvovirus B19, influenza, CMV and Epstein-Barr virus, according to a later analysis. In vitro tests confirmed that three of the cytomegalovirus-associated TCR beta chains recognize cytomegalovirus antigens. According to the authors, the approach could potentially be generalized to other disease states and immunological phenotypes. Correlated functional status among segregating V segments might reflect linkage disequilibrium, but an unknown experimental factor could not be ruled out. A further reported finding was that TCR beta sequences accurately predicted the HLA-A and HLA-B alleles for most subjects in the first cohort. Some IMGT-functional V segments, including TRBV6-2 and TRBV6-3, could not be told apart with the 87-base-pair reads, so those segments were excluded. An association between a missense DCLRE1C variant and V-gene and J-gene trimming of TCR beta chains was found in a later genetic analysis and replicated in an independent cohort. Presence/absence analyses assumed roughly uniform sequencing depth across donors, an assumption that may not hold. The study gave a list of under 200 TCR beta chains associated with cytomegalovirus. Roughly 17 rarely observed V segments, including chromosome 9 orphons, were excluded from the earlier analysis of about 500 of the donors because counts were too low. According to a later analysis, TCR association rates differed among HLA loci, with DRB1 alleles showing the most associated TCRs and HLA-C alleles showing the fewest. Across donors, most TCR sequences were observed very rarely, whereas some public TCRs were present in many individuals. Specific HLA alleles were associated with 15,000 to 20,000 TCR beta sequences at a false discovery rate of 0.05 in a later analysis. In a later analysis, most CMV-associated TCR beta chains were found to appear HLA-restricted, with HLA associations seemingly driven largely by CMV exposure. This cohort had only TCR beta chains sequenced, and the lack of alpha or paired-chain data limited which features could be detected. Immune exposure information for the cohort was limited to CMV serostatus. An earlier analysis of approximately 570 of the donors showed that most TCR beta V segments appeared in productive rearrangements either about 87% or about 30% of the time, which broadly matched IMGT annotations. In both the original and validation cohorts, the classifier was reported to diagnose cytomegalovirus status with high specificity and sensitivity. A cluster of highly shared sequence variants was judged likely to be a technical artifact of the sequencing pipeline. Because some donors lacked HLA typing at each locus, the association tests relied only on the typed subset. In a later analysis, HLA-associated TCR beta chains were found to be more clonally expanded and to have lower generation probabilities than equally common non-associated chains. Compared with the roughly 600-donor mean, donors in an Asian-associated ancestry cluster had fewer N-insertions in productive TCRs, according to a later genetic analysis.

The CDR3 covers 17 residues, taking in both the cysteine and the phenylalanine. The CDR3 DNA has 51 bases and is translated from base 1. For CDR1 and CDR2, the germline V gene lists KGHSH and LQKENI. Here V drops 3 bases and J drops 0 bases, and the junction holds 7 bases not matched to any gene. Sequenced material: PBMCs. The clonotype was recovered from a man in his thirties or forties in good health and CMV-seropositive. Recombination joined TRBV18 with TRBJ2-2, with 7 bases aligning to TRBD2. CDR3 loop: CASSPPSGLSNTGELFF. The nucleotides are TGTGCCAGCTCACCTCCGTCGGGACTATCGAACACCGGGGAGCTGTTTTTT.